This T cell receptor (beta chain) is drawn from a study of post-analysis software for immune sequencing data. In its sample, this clonotype was seen a few times. Antigen unknown. The CDR3 extends over 13 amino acids. Germline V CDR1 and CDR2: MNHEY, SMNVEV (reference sequence). V dropped 6 bases and J dropped 3 bases, with 6 bases sitting between them. Study results and caveats: The five TRBV segments detected at higher frequency in patients than in controls included TRBV5-6, TRBV5-1 and TRBV20-1.

The TCR beta cDNA libraries carried unique molecular identifiers. MiXCR, applied by TCRdb to the PCR reads, yields one record per CDR3 protein. The data show about 400,000 distinct CDR3 sequences, less than 40% seen once. This chain links TRBV27 with TRBJ1-6; D unresolved. The TCR originated in a girl aged 10-17 years with multiple sclerosis. Sequenced input: blood. CDR3 sequence reads: CASRDVYNSPLHF. In nucleotides, the CDR3 is TGTGCCAGCAGAGACGTCTATAATTCACCCCTCCACTTT.